This T cell receptor beta chain was profiled in a study of regulatory T cells in long-lasting Graves disease. Study conclusions and caveats: Persistent patients shared more public clonotypes (2,741) than newly diagnosed patients (around 1,000).

Specified time point: persistent/refractory GD, antithyroid drugs over 5 years with positive TRAb. Extracted RNA from PBMCs served as the source of the TCR library. Doctors identified Graves' disease using the American Thyroid Association guidelines. To note about this clonotype: The antigen is unknown.

V lost 4 bases and J 5 bases, leaving 18 bases between the germline ends. The CDR3 spans 15 residues. CDR1 is SGHDN, CDR2 FVKESK, per germline. Arm-PCR with iRepertoire HTBI primers amplified the CDR3 regions for these TCR beta libraries. MiXCR was run by TCRdb on the multiplex PCR reads, yielding one entry per CDR3 protein. The sample includes under 500,000 distinct CDR3 sequences, under 25% seen only once; the top ten take 6.5% to 8%. The rearrangement links TRBV14 to TRBJ2-7, with D uncertain. The TCR comes from a female donor with Graves disease. The source was peripheral blood mononuclear cells (PBMCs), collected when the disease was refractory, from a patient treated with antithyroid drugs. DNA of the CDR3: TGTGCCAGCAGCCGGACGGCGAACCCCCGCCACGAGCAGTACTTC. The encoded protein is CASSRTANPRHEQYF.